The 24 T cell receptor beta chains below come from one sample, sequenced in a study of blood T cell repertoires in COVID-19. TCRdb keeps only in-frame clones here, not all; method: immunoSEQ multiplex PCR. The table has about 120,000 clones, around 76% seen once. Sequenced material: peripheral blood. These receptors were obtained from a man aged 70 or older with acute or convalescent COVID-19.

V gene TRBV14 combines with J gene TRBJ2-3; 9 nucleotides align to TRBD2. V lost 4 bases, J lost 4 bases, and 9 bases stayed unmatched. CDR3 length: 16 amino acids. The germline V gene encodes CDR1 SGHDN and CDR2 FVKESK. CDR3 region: CASSLLTSGLADTQYF. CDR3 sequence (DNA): TGTGCCAGCAGCCTGCTGACTAGCGGATTAGCAGATACGCAGTATTTT.

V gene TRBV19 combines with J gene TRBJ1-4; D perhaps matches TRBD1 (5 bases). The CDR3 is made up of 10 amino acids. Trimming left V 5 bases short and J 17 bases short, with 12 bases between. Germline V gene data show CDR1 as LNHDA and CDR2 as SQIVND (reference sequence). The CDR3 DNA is TGTGCCAGTAGTCGTGCCAGGGTATTTTTT. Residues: CASSRARVFF.

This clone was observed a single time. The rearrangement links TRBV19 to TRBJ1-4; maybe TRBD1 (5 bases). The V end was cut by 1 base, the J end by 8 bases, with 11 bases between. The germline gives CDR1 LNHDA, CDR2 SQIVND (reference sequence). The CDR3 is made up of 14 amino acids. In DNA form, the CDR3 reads TGTGCCAGTAGTATAGGGAAGGGGAAGGAAAAACTGTTTTTT. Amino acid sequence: CASSIGKGKEKLFF.

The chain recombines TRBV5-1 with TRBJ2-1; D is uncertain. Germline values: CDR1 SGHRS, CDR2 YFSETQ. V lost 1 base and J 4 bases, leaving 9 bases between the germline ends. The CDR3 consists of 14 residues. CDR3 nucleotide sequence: TGCGCCAGCAGCTTGATCCCCGGTTACAATGAGCAGTTCTTC. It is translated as CASSLIPGYNEQFF.

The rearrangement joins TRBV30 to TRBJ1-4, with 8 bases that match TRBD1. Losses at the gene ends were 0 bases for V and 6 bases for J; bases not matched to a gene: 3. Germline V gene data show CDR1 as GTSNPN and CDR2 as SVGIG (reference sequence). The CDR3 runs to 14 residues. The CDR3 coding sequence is TGTGCCTGGAGTGTCGGGACAGGCTATGAAAAACTGTTTTTT. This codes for CAWSVGTGYEKLFF.

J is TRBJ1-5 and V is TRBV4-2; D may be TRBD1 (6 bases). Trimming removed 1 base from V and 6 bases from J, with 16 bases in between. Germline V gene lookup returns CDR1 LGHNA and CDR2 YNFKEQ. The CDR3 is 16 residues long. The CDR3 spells CASSQAPGQSGQPQHF. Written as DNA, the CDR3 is TGTGCCAGCAGCCAAGCCCCTGGACAGTCAGGTCAGCCCCAGCATTTT.

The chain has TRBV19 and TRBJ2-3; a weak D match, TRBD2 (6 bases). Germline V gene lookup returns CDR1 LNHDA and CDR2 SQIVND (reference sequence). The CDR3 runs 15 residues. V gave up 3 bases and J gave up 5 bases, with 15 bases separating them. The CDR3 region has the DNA TGTGCCAGTAGTATTGGCGGGGCCTCGGTAGATACGCAGTATTTT. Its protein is CASSIGGASVDTQYF.

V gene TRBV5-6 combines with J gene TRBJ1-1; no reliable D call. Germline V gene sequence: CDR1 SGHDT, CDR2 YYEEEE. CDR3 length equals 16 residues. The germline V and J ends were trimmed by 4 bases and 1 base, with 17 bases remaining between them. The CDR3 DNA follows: TGTGCCAGCAGCCAGACCGCGCGGGAATGGAACACTGAAGCTTTCTTT. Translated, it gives CASSQTAREWNTEAFF.

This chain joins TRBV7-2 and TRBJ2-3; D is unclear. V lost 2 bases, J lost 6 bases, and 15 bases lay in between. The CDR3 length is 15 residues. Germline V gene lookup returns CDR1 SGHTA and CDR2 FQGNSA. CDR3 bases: TGTGCCAGCAGCTTAAGACGACAAGGATGGGATACGCAGTATTTT. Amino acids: CASSLRRQGWDTQYF.

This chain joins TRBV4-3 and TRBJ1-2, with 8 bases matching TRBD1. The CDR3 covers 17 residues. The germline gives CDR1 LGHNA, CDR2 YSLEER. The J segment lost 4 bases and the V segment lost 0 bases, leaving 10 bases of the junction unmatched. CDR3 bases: TGCGCCAGCAGCCAAGACCTCCACAGGGGGTCAGTCTATGGCTACACCTTC. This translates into CASSQDLHRGSVYGYTF.

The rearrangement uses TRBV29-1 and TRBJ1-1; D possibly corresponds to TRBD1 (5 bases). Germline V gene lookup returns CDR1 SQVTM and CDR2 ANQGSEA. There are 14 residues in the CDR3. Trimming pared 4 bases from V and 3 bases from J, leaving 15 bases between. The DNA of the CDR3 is TGCAGCGTTGTGAAGCCAGGGCGCGACACTGAAGCTTTCTTT. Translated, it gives CSVVKPGRDTEAFF.

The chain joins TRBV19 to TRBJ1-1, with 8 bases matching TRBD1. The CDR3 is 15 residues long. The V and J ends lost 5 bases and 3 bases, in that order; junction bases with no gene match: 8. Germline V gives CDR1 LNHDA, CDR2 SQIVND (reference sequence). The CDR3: CASSPGGGRYTEAFF. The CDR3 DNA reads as TGTGCCAGTAGTCCAGGGGGCGGAAGGTACACTGAAGCTTTCTTT.

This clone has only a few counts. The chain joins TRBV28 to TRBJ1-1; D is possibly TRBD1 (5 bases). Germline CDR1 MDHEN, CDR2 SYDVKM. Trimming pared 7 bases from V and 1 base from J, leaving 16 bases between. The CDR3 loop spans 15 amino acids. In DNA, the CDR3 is TGTGCCAGCACCTTCCTAAGGGGATCGAACACTGAAGCTTTCTTT. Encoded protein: CASTFLRGSNTEAFF.

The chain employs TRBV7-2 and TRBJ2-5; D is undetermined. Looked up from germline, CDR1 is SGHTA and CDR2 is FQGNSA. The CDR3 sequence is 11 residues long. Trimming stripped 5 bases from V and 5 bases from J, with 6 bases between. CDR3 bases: TGTGCCAGCAGCCTCTCGGAGACCCAGTACTTC. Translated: CASSLSETQYF. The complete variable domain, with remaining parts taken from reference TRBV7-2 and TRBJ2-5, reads GAGVSQSPSNKVTEKGKDVELRCDPISGHTALYWYRQSLGQGLEFLIYFQGNSAPDKSGLPSDRFSAERTGGSVSTLTIQRTQQEDSAVYLCASSLSETQYFGPGTRLLVL.

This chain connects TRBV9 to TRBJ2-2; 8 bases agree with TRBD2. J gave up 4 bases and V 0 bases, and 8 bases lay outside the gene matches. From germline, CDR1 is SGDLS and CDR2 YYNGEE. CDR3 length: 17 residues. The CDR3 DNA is TGTGCCAGCAGCGTAGTGGACGGGGGGGCCGGCACCGGGGAGCTGTTTTTT. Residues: CASSVVDGGAGTGELFF.

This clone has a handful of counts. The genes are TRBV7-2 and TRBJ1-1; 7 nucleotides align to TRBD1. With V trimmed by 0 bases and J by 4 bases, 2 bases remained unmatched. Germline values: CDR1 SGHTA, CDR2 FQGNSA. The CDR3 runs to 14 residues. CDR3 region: CASSLAAGGTEAFF. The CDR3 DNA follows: TGTGCCAGCAGCTTAGCAGCAGGGGGCACTGAAGCTTTCTTT. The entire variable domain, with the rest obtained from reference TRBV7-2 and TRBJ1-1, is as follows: GAGVSQSPSNKVTEKGKDVELRCDPISGHTALYWYRQSLGQGLEFLIYFQGNSAPDKSGLPSDRFSAERTGGSVSTLTIQRTQQEDSAVYLCASSLAAGGTEAFFGQGTRLTVV.

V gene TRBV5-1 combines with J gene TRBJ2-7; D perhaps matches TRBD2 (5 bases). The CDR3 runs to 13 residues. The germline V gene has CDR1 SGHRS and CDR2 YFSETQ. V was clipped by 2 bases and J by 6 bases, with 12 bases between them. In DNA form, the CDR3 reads TGCGCCAGCAGCTTTTTCCCTGAGGGCGAGCAGTACTTC. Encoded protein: CASSFFPEGEQYF.

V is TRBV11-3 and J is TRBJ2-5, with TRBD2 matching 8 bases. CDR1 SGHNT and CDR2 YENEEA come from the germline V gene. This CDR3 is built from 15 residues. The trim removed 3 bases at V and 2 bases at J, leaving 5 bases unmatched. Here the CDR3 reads CASSFGGGHQETQYF. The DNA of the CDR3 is TGTGCCAGCAGCTTCGGGGGGGGCCATCAAGAGACCCAGTACTTC. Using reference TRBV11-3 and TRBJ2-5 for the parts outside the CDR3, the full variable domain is EAGVVQSPRYKIIEKKQPVAFWCNPISGHNTLYWYLQNLGQGPELLIRYENEEAVDDSQLPKDRFSAERLKGVDSTLKIQPAELGDSAVYLCASSFGGGHQETQYFGPGTRLLVL.

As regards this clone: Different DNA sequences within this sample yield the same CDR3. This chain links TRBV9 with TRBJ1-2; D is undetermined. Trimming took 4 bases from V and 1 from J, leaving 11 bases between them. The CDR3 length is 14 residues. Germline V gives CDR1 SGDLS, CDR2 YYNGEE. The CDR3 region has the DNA TGTGCCAGCAGCCCTCCGGGAGTTAACTATGGCTACACCTTC. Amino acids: CASSPPGVNYGYTF.

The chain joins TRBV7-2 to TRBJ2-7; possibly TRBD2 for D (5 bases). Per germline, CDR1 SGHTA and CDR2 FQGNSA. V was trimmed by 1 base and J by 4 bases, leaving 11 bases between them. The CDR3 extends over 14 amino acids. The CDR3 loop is CASSLGLAGYEQYF. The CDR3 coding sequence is TGTGCCAGCAGCTTAGGGCTAGCAGGTTACGAGCAGTACTTC.

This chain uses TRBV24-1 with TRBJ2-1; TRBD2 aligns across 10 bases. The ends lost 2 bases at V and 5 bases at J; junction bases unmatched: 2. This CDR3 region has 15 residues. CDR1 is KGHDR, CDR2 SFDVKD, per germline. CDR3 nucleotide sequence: TGTGCCACCAGTGATTCTAGCGGGGGCAACAATGAGCAGTTCTTC. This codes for CATSDSSGGNNEQFF.

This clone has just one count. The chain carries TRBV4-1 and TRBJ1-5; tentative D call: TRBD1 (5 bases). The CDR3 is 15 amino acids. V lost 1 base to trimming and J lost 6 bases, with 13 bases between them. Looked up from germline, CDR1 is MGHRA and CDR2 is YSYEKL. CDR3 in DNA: TGCGCCAGCAGCCAAGGCGGGCAGGGAGGTCAGCCCCAGCATTTT. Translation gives CASSQGGQGGQPQHF.

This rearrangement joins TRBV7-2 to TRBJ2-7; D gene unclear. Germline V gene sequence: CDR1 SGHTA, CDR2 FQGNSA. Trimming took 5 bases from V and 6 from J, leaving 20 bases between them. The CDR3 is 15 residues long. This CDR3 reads CASSLLLNKGGEQYF. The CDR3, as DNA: TGTGCCAGCAGCCTGCTACTTAATAAAGGCGGCGAGCAGTACTTC.

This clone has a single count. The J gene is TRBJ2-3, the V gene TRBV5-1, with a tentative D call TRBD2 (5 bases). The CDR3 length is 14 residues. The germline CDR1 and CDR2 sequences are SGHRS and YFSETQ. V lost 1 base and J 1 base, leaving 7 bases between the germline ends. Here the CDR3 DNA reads TGCGCCAGCAGCTTGATCGGGGGCACAGATACGCAGTATTTT. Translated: CASSLIGGTDTQYF.